This passage covers 30 T cell receptor beta chains from one sample sequenced in a study of T cell responses to AZD1222 COVID-19 vaccine. Assay used: immunoSEQ multiplex PCR; TCRdb lists only in-frame clones, some missing. Of about 140,000 clones listed, around 88% are singletons. Sequenced here: peripheral blood, sampled on day 0 of AZD1222 vaccination. These receptor sequences come from an adult in good health.

The chain carries TRBV6-4 and TRBJ2-5, with TRBD2 matching 7 bases. The CDR3 has 17 residues. Germline assignment: CDR1 MRHNA and CDR2 SNTAGT. The V segment lost 3 bases and the J segment 3 bases; nucleotides outside the gene matches: 13. The CDR3 loop reads CASSDVSWGGWEETQYF. CDR3 nucleotides: TGTGCCAGCAGTGATGTATCCTGGGGGGGGTGGGAAGAGACCCAGTACTTC.

The V and J genes are TRBV7-2 and TRBJ1-2, with 7 bases lining up with TRBD1. In germline, CDR1 is SGHTA, CDR2 FQGNSA. Trimming took 4 bases from V and 7 from J; bases not matched to a gene: 9. The CDR3 has 14 amino acids. The CDR3 loop is CASSSHRDSGGYTF. CDR3 DNA: TGTGCCAGCAGCTCCCACCGGGACAGTGGTGGCTACACCTTC. Variable domain in full (rest from reference TRBV7-2 and TRBJ1-2): GAGVSQSPSNKVTEKGKDVELRCDPISGHTALYWYRQSLGQGLEFLIYFQGNSAPDKSGLPSDRFSAERTGGSVSTLTIQRTQQEDSAVYLCASSSHRDSGGYTFGSGTRLTVV.

The chain recombines TRBV5-6 with TRBJ1-1; possible D gene TRBD1, 5 bases. CDR1 is SGHDT, CDR2 YYEEEE, per germline. Trimming left V 6 bases short and J 1 base short, with 13 bases between. The CDR3 extends over 14 amino acids. In DNA form, the CDR3 reads TGTGCCAGCAATGGAGGGGCTACGAACACTGAAGCTTTCTTT. Protein: CASNGGATNTEAFF.

The J gene is TRBJ1-2, the V gene TRBV5-1; 11 nucleotides align to TRBD1. The CDR3 has 16 residues. Trimming at V came to 4 bases and at J to 4 bases, leaving 9 bases not matched to a gene. Germline loops: CDR1 SGHRS, CDR2 YFSETQ. CDR3 sequence: CASSPRTGGSFYGYTF. CDR3 nucleotides: TGCGCCAGCAGCCCTAGGACAGGGGGCTCATTCTATGGCTACACCTTC.

The chain uses TRBV18 and TRBJ1-1, with 8 bases fitting TRBD1. J was trimmed by 3 bases and V by 6 bases; bases with no gene match: 9. Germline-derived CDR1 and CDR2 are KGHSH and LQKENI. The CDR3 is 15 residues long. Here the CDR3 reads CASSRDRGGDTEAFF. DNA for the CDR3: TGTGCCAGCTCTCGTGACAGGGGCGGCGACACTGAAGCTTTCTTT.

The rearrangement uses TRBV30 and TRBJ1-6; TRBD1 agrees at 8 bases. This CDR3 comprises 16 residues. Losses at the gene ends were 1 base for V and 0 bases for J; bases not matched to a gene: 2. Germline loops: CDR1 GTSNPN, CDR2 SVGIG (reference sequence). CDR3 protein: CAWSGDRISYNSPLHF. For the CDR3, the DNA is TGTGCCTGGAGTGGGGACAGGATCTCCTATAATTCACCCCTCCACTTT. The full variable domain, completed using reference TRBV30 and TRBJ1-6, is SQTIHQWPATLVQPVGSPLSLECTVEGTSNPNLYWYRQAAGRGLQLLFYSVGIGQISSEVPQNLSASRPQDRQFILSSKKLLLSDSGFYLCAWSGDRISYNSPLHFGNGTRLTVT.

The rearrangement uses TRBV30 and TRBJ1-1; 9 nucleotides align to TRBD1. The V and J ends lost 0 bases and 11 bases, in that order; junction bases with no gene match: 7. The CDR3 totals 13 residues. Germline V gene data show CDR1 as GTSNPN and CDR2 as SVGIG (reference sequence). This CDR3 reads CAWSVRDRVSAFF. The CDR3 DNA reads as TGTGCCTGGAGTGTACGGGACAGGGTGTCTGCTTTCTTT.

The chain uses TRBV5-1 and TRBJ1-1, with a possible D match to TRBD1 (6 bases). This CDR3 region has 14 residues. Trimming pared 6 bases from V and 4 bases from J, leaving 16 bases between. Germline V gene sequence: CDR1 SGHRS, CDR2 YFSETQ. CDR3 DNA sequence: TGCGCCAGCACCGAGGGGGGGGCGAGCACTGAAGCTTTCTTT. It translates to CASTEGGASTEAFF.

The chain combines TRBV30 with TRBJ2-7; the D call may be TRBD1 or TRBD2 (5 bases each). CDR1 is GTSNPN, CDR2 SVGIG, per germline (reference sequence). V was pared by 5 bases and J by 0 bases, with 11 bases between. CDR3 length: 13 residues. The CDR3 region is CAWGDGSSYEQYF. In DNA, the CDR3 is TGTGCCTGGGGGGACGGAAGCTCCTACGAGCAGTACTTC.

The V call is TRBV6-5, the J call TRBJ2-7, with a tentative D call TRBD1 (6 bases). The CDR3 has 14 residues. V was trimmed by 2 bases and J by 2 bases, leaving 10 bases between them. Germline assignment: CDR1 MNHEY and CDR2 SVGAGI. The CDR3 DNA is TGTGCCAGCAGTTACGACAGGCAAACCTACGAGCAGTACTTC. It codes for CASSYDRQTYEQYF.

The V gene is TRBV18, the J gene TRBJ1-2; D is unclear. Germline V gene lookup returns CDR1 KGHSH and CDR2 LQKENI. V was trimmed by 1 base and J by 8 bases, leaving 8 bases between them. The CDR3 runs to 12 residues. The CDR3 spells CASSPLGDGYTF. The CDR3 region has the DNA TGTGCCAGCTCACCACTGGGAGACGGCTACACCTTC.

The rearrangement joins TRBV19 to TRBJ1-1; D ambiguous. CDR1 is LNHDA and CDR2 is SQIVND in the germline V gene (reference sequence). This CDR3 region has 14 residues. Trimming pared 3 bases from V and 4 bases from J, leaving 12 bases between. In DNA, the CDR3 is TGTGCCAGTAGTATTTGGGCAACCAGCACTGAAGCTTTCTTT. This codes for CASSIWATSTEAFF.

The chain carries TRBV18 and TRBJ2-1; 8 nucleotides align to TRBD2. The trim removed 4 bases at V and 5 bases at J, leaving 4 bases unmatched. The CDR3 length is 14 residues. From germline, CDR1 is KGHSH and CDR2 LQKENI. In DNA, the CDR3 is TGTGCCAGCTCACTTGGGACTAGGGACAATGAGCAGTTCTTC. Translated, it gives CASSLGTRDNEQFF.

The chain combines TRBV15 with TRBJ2-1; 8 bases agree with TRBD1. The V and J ends lost 3 bases and 15 bases, in that order; junction bases with no gene match: 7. Germline CDR1 reads LNHNV; CDR2 reads YYDKDF (reference sequence). The CDR3 covers 12 residues. The CDR3 here is CATSSGQGLAFF. CDR3 nucleotide sequence: TGTGCCACCAGCAGTGGACAGGGCCTGGCGTTCTTC. Looking up the rest from reference TRBV15 and TRBJ2-1 gives the full variable domain: DAMVIQNPRYQVTQFGKPVTLSCSQTLNHNVMYWYQQKSSQAPKLLFHYYDKDFNNEADTPDNFQSRRPNTSFCFLDIRSPGLGDTAMYLCATSSGQGLAFFGPGTRLTVL.

The chain recombines TRBV5-1 with TRBJ1-1; D gene ambiguous. Looked up from germline, CDR1 is SGHRS and CDR2 is YFSETQ. This CDR3 comprises 14 residues. Trimming stripped 2 bases from V and 3 bases from J, with 11 bases between. CDR3 sequence (DNA): TGCGCCAGCAGCTTTAGGCCAGGCGACACTGAAGCTTTCTTT. It translates to CASSFRPGDTEAFF. The entire variable domain, with the rest obtained from reference TRBV5-1 and TRBJ1-1, is as follows: KAGVTQTPRYLIKTRGQQVTLSCSPISGHRSVSWYQQTPGQGLQFLFEYFSETQRNKGNFPGRFSGRQFSNSRSEMNVSTLELGDSALYLCASSFRPGDTEAFFGQGTRLTVV.

V is TRBV19 and J is TRBJ2-2; 9 bases map to TRBD2. With V trimmed by 1 base and J by 6 bases, 6 bases remained unmatched. This CDR3 is built from 16 residues. Germline loops: CDR1 LNHDA, CDR2 SQIVND (reference sequence). CDR3 sequence reads: CASSIGPGGRAGELFF. The CDR3 region has the DNA TGTGCCAGTAGTATAGGCCCCGGCGGGAGGGCCGGGGAGCTGTTTTTT.

V and J are TRBV7-9 and TRBJ1-4; TRBD1 might be the D (5 bases). V was clipped by 3 bases and J by 6 bases, with 14 bases between them. The germline CDR1 and CDR2 sequences are SEHNR and FQNEAQ (reference sequence). CDR3 length: 15 residues. CDR3 residues: CASSLLSLGDEKLFF. The CDR3, as DNA: TGTGCCAGCAGCTTGTTGTCACTGGGGGATGAAAAACTGTTTTTT.

J is TRBJ2-5 and V is TRBV4-1; the match to TRBD1 covers 7 bases. The CDR3 has 17 amino acids. Trimming at V came to 0 bases and at J to 1 base, leaving 8 bases not matched to a gene. CDR1 MGHRA and CDR2 YSYEKL come from the germline V gene. The CDR3 is CASSQEARTGFQETQYF. The CDR3 bases are TGCGCCAGCAGCCAAGAGGCTCGGACAGGCTTCCAAGAGACCCAGTACTTC.

The chain employs TRBV7-2 and TRBJ2-4; TRBD2 aligns across 8 bases. Trimming took 5 bases from V and 7 from J; bases not matched to a gene: 10. Per the germline V gene, CDR1 is SGHTA and CDR2 is FQGNSA. CDR3 length equals 15 residues. CDR3 DNA sequence: TGTGCCAGCAGCCCGACTAGCGACCCTGGGAACATTCAGTACTTC. It encodes CASSPTSDPGNIQYF.

V gene TRBV29-1 combines with J gene TRBJ1-2; 8 bases align to TRBD1. V lost 3 bases and J lost 8; bases outside the gene matches: 5. CDR1 is SQVTM and CDR2 is ANQGSEA in the germline V gene. This CDR3 contains 12 residues. The CDR3 sequence is CSVEQGAGGYTF. The DNA for the CDR3 is TGCAGCGTTGAGCAGGGGGCAGGGGGCTACACCTTC.

The chain carries TRBV7-9 and TRBJ1-1, with D unresolved. The CDR3 length is 14 residues. Trimming removed 0 bases from V and 10 bases from J, with 15 bases in between. CDR1 SEHNR and CDR2 FQNEAQ come from the germline V gene (reference sequence). CDR3 sequence (DNA): TGTGCCAGCAGCTTAGCCTCCGGTTTGCATCTAGCTTTCTTT. Its protein product is CASSLASGLHLAFF.

V is TRBV11-3 and J is TRBJ2-1, with 7 nucleotides matching TRBD2. After removal of 3 bases from V and 4 bases from J, the junction contained 3 bases not matched to a gene. CDR1 and CDR2 from the germline V gene are SGHNT and YENEEA. There are 14 residues in the CDR3. CDR3 bases: TGTGCCAGCAGCTTCAGCGGGGAGTACAATGAGCAGTTCTTC. Translated: CASSFSGEYNEQFF.

The J gene is TRBJ2-1, the V gene TRBV30; 9 nucleotides match TRBD1. Germline values: CDR1 GTSNPN, CDR2 SVGIG (reference sequence). The CDR3 contains 12 residues. V was clipped by 5 bases and J by 4 bases; unmatched bases: 0. This CDR3 is CAWGTGYNEQFF. The CDR3 DNA reads TGTGCCTGGGGGACAGGGTACAATGAGCAGTTCTTC.

V gene TRBV2 combines with J gene TRBJ2-2; D gene unclear. The germline gives CDR1 SNHLY, CDR2 FYNNEI. The CDR3 has 15 residues. The V end lost 0 bases, the J end lost 1 base, and 6 bases lay between the germline ends. The CDR3 loop reads CASSEAAGNTGELFF. CDR3 coding DNA: TGTGCCAGCAGTGAAGCCGCAGGGAACACCGGGGAGCTGTTTTTT.

V usage is TRBV21-1 and J usage is TRBJ2-1; the table gives TRBD1 as D, unverified against the DNA. TRBV21-1 is described as a pseudogene. The CDR3 spans 16 residues. The CDR3 DNA sequence: TGTGCCAGCAGCAGATGGGGGGACAGGGTGGTTGCGGGGCAGTTCTTC. It is translated as CASSRWGDRVVAGQFF.

The chain is built from TRBV7-6 and TRBJ2-3; D possibly uses TRBD1 or TRBD2 (7 bases each). The ends were cut back, 0 bases at V and 1 base at J, with 11 bases in the middle. Germline CDR1 reads SGHVS; CDR2 reads FNYEAQ. The CDR3 runs to 16 residues. CDR3 protein: CASSLARGTGTDTQYF. As DNA, the CDR3 is TGTGCCAGCAGCTTAGCGCGGGGGACAGGCACAGATACGCAGTATTTT.

The chain recombines TRBV10-1 with TRBJ2-5, with D maybe TRBD2 (5 bases). This CDR3 has 14 amino acids. Looked up from germline, CDR1 is WNHNN and CDR2 is SYGVQD (reference sequence). V was pared by 3 bases and J by 4 bases, with 12 bases between. CDR3: CASSEGRRGETQYF. The CDR3 coding sequence is TGCGCCAGCAGTGAAGGCAGACGGGGAGAGACCCAGTACTTC.

This chain joins TRBV30 and TRBJ1-2, with D possibly TRBD1 on 6 matching bases. The V end was cut by 0 bases, the J end by 6 bases, with 11 bases between. CDR3 length: 13 amino acids. Germline CDR1 and CDR2: GTSNPN and SVGIG (reference sequence). The CDR3 loop is CAWSVGGGDGYTF. CDR3 nucleotides: TGTGCCTGGAGTGTAGGGGGAGGGGATGGCTACACCTTC.

The chain joins TRBV18 to TRBJ2-3; D not certain. Germline loops: CDR1 KGHSH, CDR2 LQKENI. Trimming stripped 4 bases from V and 6 bases from J, with 20 bases between. CDR3 length: 16 residues. CDR3 sequence: CASSRGSVITSDTQYF. In DNA, the CDR3 is TGTGCCAGCTCACGTGGGTCGGTCATAACCTCCGATACGCAGTATTTT.

V usage is TRBV9 and J usage is TRBJ1-2; the match to TRBD1 covers 8 bases. With 4 bases clipped from V and 5 bases from J, the junction kept 13 bases outside the gene matches. CDR1 is SGDLS and CDR2 is YYNGEE in the germline V gene. The CDR3 is made up of 16 amino acids. The chain's CDR3 is CASSKGQGARKYGYTF. Here the CDR3 DNA reads TGTGCCAGCAGCAAAGGTCAGGGGGCGCGAAAATATGGCTACACCTTC.